The 23 T cell receptor beta chains below were found in one sample sequenced in a study of blood T cell repertoires in COVID-19. The assay was immunoSEQ multiplex PCR, and TCRdb's table has in-frame clones only and misses some. The sample has fewer than 300,000 clones, 70% to 90% seen once; the top ten hold about 2.5%. Sequenced: peripheral blood. These receptors were obtained from a woman aged 50 to 60 with acute or convalescent COVID-19.

The chain carries TRBV29-1 and TRBJ2-7; TRBD1 agrees at 8 bases. The CDR3 sequence is 12 residues long. V was clipped by 6 bases and J by 4 bases; unmatched bases: 5. Looked up from germline, CDR1 is SQVTM and CDR2 is ANQGSEA. The CDR3 region is CSVPGQAYEQYF. The CDR3 coding sequence is TGCAGCGTCCCGGGACAGGCGTACGAGCAGTACTTC.

The chain joins TRBV4-3 to TRBJ2-5; 8 positions agree with TRBD1. With V trimmed by 2 bases and J by 5 bases, 4 bases remained unmatched. The germline gives CDR1 LGHNA, CDR2 YSLEER. CDR3 length: 14 amino acids. In DNA, the CDR3 is TGCGCCAGCAGCCAACATACAGGGGGGGAGACCCAGTACTTC. Its protein is CASSQHTGGETQYF.

A single count supports this clone. J is TRBJ1-5 and V is TRBV12-3 or TRBV12-4; D is uncertain. The CDR3 spans 13 residues. V was pared by 6 bases and J by 0 bases, with 6 bases between. In DNA, the CDR3 is TGTGCCAGCAGCCTCTATAGCAATCAGCCCCAGCATTTT. Amino acids: CASSLYSNQPQHF.

The V gene is TRBV6-5, the J gene TRBJ2-7, with 7 bases identical to TRBD2. Per germline, CDR1 MNHEY and CDR2 SVGAGI. This CDR3 region has 15 residues. J was trimmed by 2 bases and V by 7 bases; bases with no gene match: 11. The CDR3 is CASMLAGGSAYEQYF. DNA for the CDR3: TGTGCCAGCATGCTTGCCGGCGGGAGCGCCTACGAGCAGTACTTC.

The CDR3 sequence: CASSEEGAGTEAFF. The CDR3 nucleotides read TGTGCCAGCAGTGAAGAGGGGGCGGGCACTGAAGCTTTCTTT. The chain uses TRBV6-1 and TRBJ1-1; TRBD1 agrees at 7 bases. This CDR3 has 14 residues. Germline V gene data show CDR1 as MNHNS and CDR2 as SASEGT. J was trimmed by 4 bases and V by 1 base; bases with no gene match: 3.

V is TRBV27 and J is TRBJ1-4; 8 nucleotides align to TRBD1. The CDR3 runs 15 residues. Germline CDR1 and CDR2: MNHEY and SMNVEV (reference sequence). The J segment lost 7 bases and the V segment lost 6 bases, leaving 10 bases of the junction unmatched. The CDR3 sequence is CASSLMTGVGEKLFF. The CDR3 DNA reads as TGTGCCAGCAGCCTCATGACAGGGGTTGGTGAAAAACTGTTTTTT.

CDR3 sequence reads: CSVRLASSTDTQYF. CDR3 in DNA: TGCAGCGTTCGCCTAGCGTCTAGCACAGATACGCAGTATTTT. The chain employs TRBV29-1 and TRBJ2-3, with D perhaps matching TRBD2 (6 bases). V dropped 5 bases and J dropped 0 bases, with 12 bases sitting between them. CDR1 SQVTM and CDR2 ANQGSEA come from the germline V gene. The CDR3 extends over 14 amino acids.

This clone appeared a single time. The chain combines TRBV6-2 or TRBV6-3 with TRBJ1-5, with 7 bases aligning to TRBD1. Unmatched junction bases numbered 21, after V lost 3 bases and J lost 10 bases. Germline CDR1 reads MNHEY; CDR2 reads SVGEGT. The CDR3 runs to 18 residues. CDR3 in amino acids: CASSYLRDSGDMRGPQHF. In nucleotides, the CDR3 is TGTGCCAGCAGTTATCTTAGGGACAGCGGCGACATGAGAGGACCCCAGCATTTT.

J is TRBJ2-3 and V is TRBV2; D gene uncertain. The germline gives CDR1 SNHLY, CDR2 FYNNEI. Trimming removed 0 bases at V and 5 bases at J, with 12 bases between. The CDR3 is 15 amino acids. The chain's CDR3 is CASSEAASRGDTQYF. CDR3 coding DNA: TGTGCCAGCAGTGAAGCGGCCTCCCGCGGAGATACGCAGTATTTT.

V usage is TRBV6-1 and J usage is TRBJ1-2, with D possibly matching TRBD1 (6 bases). Germline lookup yields CDR1 MNHNS and CDR2 SASEGT. The CDR3 loop spans 13 amino acids. V gave up 1 base and J gave up 4 bases, with 7 bases separating them. CDR3 loop: CASSEEGGYGYTF. The CDR3 nucleotides read TGTGCCAGCAGTGAAGAAGGGGGCTATGGCTACACCTTC.

The V call is TRBV28, the J call TRBJ2-7; TRBD1 aligns across 8 bases. Germline CDR1 and CDR2: MDHEN and SYDVKM. This CDR3 spans 14 amino acids. Losses at the gene ends were 4 bases for V and 5 bases for J; bases not matched to a gene: 7. The CDR3 bases are TGTGCCAGCAGTTCGGACAGGGAAGATGACGAGCAGTACTTC. Its protein product is CASSSDREDDEQYF.

This clone was seen a handful of times. The same CDR3 also results from other DNA sequences found in this sample. This CDR3 reads CASSLGDSSNQPQHF. CDR3 in DNA: TGCGCCAGCAGCTTGGGGGACAGTAGCAATCAGCCCCAGCATTTT. The rearrangement joins TRBV5-1 to TRBJ1-5; 7 nucleotides agree with TRBD1. J lost 0 bases, V lost 0 bases, and 0 bases had no gene match. CDR3 length equals 15 residues. In germline, CDR1 is SGHRS, CDR2 YFSETQ.

The CDR3 here is CASSLYGRGNTIYF. The CDR3 bases are TGTGCCAGCAGCTTATATGGGAGGGGAAACACCATATATTTT. V gene TRBV7-8 combines with J gene TRBJ1-3; D gene unclear. This CDR3 comprises 14 residues. V gave up 2 bases and J gave up 4 bases, with 9 bases separating them. Germline V gene data show CDR1 as SGHVS and CDR2 as FQNEAQ. Complete variable domain (other parts from reference TRBV7-8 and TRBJ1-3): GAGVSQSPRYKVAKRGQDVALRCDPISGHVSLFWYQQALGQGPEFLTYFQNEAQLDKSGLPSDRFFAERPEGSVSTLKIQRTQQEDSAVYLCASSLYGRGNTIYFGEGSWLTVV.

The rearrangement links TRBV5-1 to TRBJ2-3; D gene unclear. V lost 0 bases and J lost 8, with 16 bases in between. The CDR3 contains 15 residues. CDR1 is SGHRS, CDR2 YFSETQ, per germline. CDR3 nucleotide sequence: TGCGCCAGCAGCTTGGTTCTAGACCATCCGGGTACGCAGTATTTT. Its protein is CASSLVLDHPGTQYF.

V and J are TRBV21-1 and TRBJ1-2; TRBD1 is the table's D call, not checked against the DNA. TRBV21-1 is a documented pseudogene. The CDR3 sequence is 12 residues long. The CDR3: CASRYTGAGYTF. The CDR3 DNA is TGTGCCAGCAGGTACACAGGGGCTGGCTACACCTTC.

The chain joins TRBV3-1 (or the pseudogene TRBV3-2) to TRBJ1-4, with D maybe TRBD1 (6 bases). The CDR3 is 15 residues long. The ends were cut back, 4 bases at V and 8 bases at J, with 17 bases in the middle. Germline assignment: CDR1 LGHDT and CDR2 YNNKEL (reference sequence). CDR3 protein: CASSPPRQVKEKLFF. CDR3 sequence (DNA): TGTGCCAGCAGCCCCCCCCGACAGGTTAAGGAAAAACTGTTTTTT.

This clone was found once. The chain couples TRBV2 to TRBJ2-2; D unclear. From germline, CDR1 is SNHLY and CDR2 FYNNEI. The CDR3 length is 14 residues. V gave up 8 bases and J gave up 3 bases, with 13 bases separating them. The chain's CDR3 is CASLVDTYTGELFF. The CDR3 DNA follows: TGTGCCAGCTTAGTAGACACATACACCGGGGAGCTGTTTTTT.

The gene calls are TRBV4-1 and TRBJ1-2, with TRBD1 identical over 8 bases. The CDR3 is 14 residues long. The germline V gene encodes CDR1 MGHRA and CDR2 YSYEKL. Unmatched junction bases numbered 7, after V lost 0 bases and J lost 10 bases. DNA of the CDR3: TGCGCCAGCAGCCAAGATCGTGGGACAGGCGACTACACCTTC. Its protein product is CASSQDRGTGDYTF.

This chain joins TRBV18 and TRBJ1-1; 8 bases map to TRBD1. CDR3 length equals 15 residues. Germline CDR1 is KGHSH and CDR2 is LQKENI. Germline trimming cut 6 bases from V and 4 bases from J; bases unmatched to any gene: 10. Here the CDR3 DNA reads TGTGCCAGCTCCTCCAATGGACAGGGTAGCACTGAAGCTTTCTTT. This codes for CASSSNGQGSTEAFF.

CDR3 region: CASSWGGVNQPQHF. In nucleotides, the CDR3 is TGTGCCAGCAGTTGGGGAGGGGTCAATCAGCCCCAGCATTTT. V is TRBV27 and J is TRBJ1-5; possibly TRBD1 for D (5 bases). Germline V gives CDR1 MNHEY, CDR2 SMNVEV (reference sequence). The CDR3 loop spans 14 amino acids. Trimming cost V 4 bases and J 3 bases, with 10 bases left between them.

A remark on this clone: The same CDR3 is also encoded by other DNA sequences in this sample. The chain carries TRBV9 and TRBJ1-1; TRBD1 agrees at 7 bases. J was trimmed by 2 bases and V by 3 bases; bases with no gene match: 4. The CDR3 consists of 14 residues. Germline lookup yields CDR1 SGDLS and CDR2 YYNGEE. The CDR3 DNA reads as TGTGCCAGCAGCGCTGACAGGGCTAACACTGAAGCTTTCTTT. Amino acids: CASSADRANTEAFF.

The gene calls are TRBV2 and TRBJ1-4, with 7 bases aligning to TRBD1. Trimming took 4 bases from V and 4 from J; bases not matched to a gene: 3. This CDR3 region has 14 residues. Germline values: CDR1 SNHLY, CDR2 FYNNEI. The DNA for the CDR3 is TGTGCCAGCAGTGCGACAGGGAATAATGAAAAACTGTTTTTT. Amino acid sequence: CASSATGNNEKLFF.

The count of this clone is one. The V and J genes are TRBV19 and TRBJ2-7, with 8 bases fitting TRBD2. Looked up from germline, CDR1 is LNHDA and CDR2 is SQIVND (reference sequence). The CDR3 length is 15 residues. The V gene end was trimmed by 7 bases and the J gene end by 2 bases; junction bases not matched to a gene: 10. The DNA of the CDR3 is TGTGCCAGTATGGGGAGCGGGGGACCCACCTACGAGCAGTACTTC. It encodes CASMGSGGPTYEQYF.